A selection of T cell receptor beta chains follows, all from one sample in a study of vaccination effects on CD4 cells after COVID-19. The method was immunoSEQ multiplex PCR; TCRdb's version includes in-frame clones alone and lacks a portion of them. The table lists around 25,000 clones, about 80% of them singletons. Their antigens are not known. Sequenced material: CD4+ T cells from PBMCs cultured with HCoV-NL63 spike peptides, taken after COVID-19 vaccination. These receptors came from a human donor who received a COVID-19 vaccine. Some clones in this sample may be carry-over from other donors' samples. Each CDR3 is given with its conserved first and last residue. The D gene is left open where the match is weak. The listing skips clone size in some rows; elsewhere it reads once, few, many or a size class.

J | D | V | size | DNA | CDR3
TRBJ2-6 | . | TRBV7-3 | . | TGTGCCAGCAGCTTAGTTTTCGGCTCTGGGGCCAACGTCCTGACTTTC | CASSLVFGSGANVLTF
TRBJ1-1 | TRBD1 | TRBV28 | . | TGTGCCAGCAGTCCCAGGACAGGGGCCCGCACTGAAGCTTTCTTT | CASSPRTGARTEAFF
TRBJ1-5 | . | TRBV30 | . | TGTGCCTGGAGTGAACCTTATCAGCCCCAGCATTTT | CAWSEPYQPQHF
TRBJ2-2 | . | TRBV5-5 | . | TGTGCCAGCAGCTTGCGAGATCCTCTGAACACCGGGGAGCTGTTTTTT | CASSLRDPLNTGELFF
TRBJ1-1 | . | TRBV5-4 | . | TGTGCCAGCAGCTTCGGACAGTTGAACACTGAAGCTTTCTTT | CASSFGQLNTEAFF
TRBJ1-5 | TRBD1 | TRBV2 | . | TGTGCCAGCAGGGCAGGGACAGGGAATCATGCGAGCAATCAGCCCCAGCATTTT | CASRAGTGNHASNQPQHF
TRBJ2-1 | TRBD1 | TRBV19 | . | TGTGCCAGTAAAATGGACAGGGGCTCCTACAATGAGCAGTTCTTC | CASKMDRGSYNEQFF
TRBJ2-4 | TRBD1 | TRBV20-1 | few | TGCAGTGCTAGTCGACAGGGGGGAAACATTCAGTACTTC | CSASRQGGNIQYF
TRBJ1-2 | . | TRBV10-3 | . | TGTGCCATCAGTGAGTCGGCAGGGCAAGACTATGGCTACACCTTC | CAISESAGQDYGYTF
TRBJ1-4 | TRBD1 | TRBV4-1 | . | TGCGCCAGCAGCAGACAGGGTAATGAAAAACTGTTTTTT | CASSRQGNEKLFF
TRBJ1-1 | . | TRBV28 | . | TGTGCCAGCAGTTTAGCCTTGATGGACACTGAAGCTTTCTTT | CASSLALMDTEAFF
TRBJ1-5 | . | TRBV6-1 | . | TGTGCCAGCAGTGAAGGTGGAGTACGCAATCAGCCCCAGCATTTT | CASSEGGVRNQPQHF
TRBJ2-1 | . | TRBV30 | . | TGTGCCTGGAGTGTAGTCCAGGGCCATGAGCAGTTCTTC | CAWSVVQGHEQFF
TRBJ2-1 | . | TRBV6-5 | . | TGTGCCAGCAGTTATGATGACAATGAGCAGTTCTTC | CASSYDDNEQFF
TRBJ1-2 | . | TRBV5-6 | . | TGTGCCAGCAGCTTGGGGGGTTTCGGCTACACCTTC | CASSLGGFGYTF
TRBJ1-1 | TRBD1 | TRBV5-1 | once | TGCGCCAGCAGTCGACACGGGACAGCCCTGAACACTGAAGCTTTCTTT | CASSRHGTALNTEAFF
TRBJ1-1 | . | TRBV7-9 | . | TGTGCCAGCAGCTTAGTTCTGAGGAACACTGAAGCTTTCTTT | CASSLVLRNTEAFF
TRBJ1-2 | . | TRBV18 | once | TGTGCCAGCTCACCACTGAGGGCAGAAGGCTACACCTTC | CASSPLRAEGYTF
TRBJ2-3 | TRBD2 | TRBV3-1/TRBV3-2 | . | TGTGCCAGCAGCCAGGGGACTATAAACACAGATACGCAGTATTTT | CASSQGTINTDTQYF
TRBJ2-1 | . | TRBV7-2 | few | TGTGCCAGCAGCCCGAGATGGGGTAATTTAGGGAATGAGCAGTTCTTC | CASSPRWGNLGNEQFF
TRBJ1-2 | . | TRBV18 | . | TGTGCCAGCTCACCATTGGACAGCTATGGCTACACCTTC | CASSPLDSYGYTF
TRBJ1-3 | . | TRBV5-5 | . | TGTGCCAGCAGCTTGGCCGACGAACCTAACTCTGGAAACACCATATATTTT | CASSLADEPNSGNTIYF
TRBJ2-2 | . | TRBV4-1 | once | TGCGCCAGCAGCCAAAGGGGACCGAACACCGGGGAGCTGTTTTTT | CASSQRGPNTGELFF
TRBJ1-3 | . | TRBV5-1 | . | TGCGCCAGCAGCCGGACGGGGGACTCTGGAAACACCATATATTTT | CASSRTGDSGNTIYF
TRBJ2-2 | . | TRBV11-2 | . | TGTGCCAGCAGCCAGGAACCGGGGACCACCGGGGAGCTGTTTTTT | CASSQEPGTTGELFF
TRBJ2-5 | . | TRBV6-5 | . | TGTGCCAGCAGATCCCTCCAAGAGACCCAGTACTTC | CASRSLQETQYF
TRBJ2-5 | . | TRBV5-1 | . | TGCGCCAGCAGCTCCTGGACGGACACGATGGGGACCCAGTACTTC | CASSSWTDTMGTQYF
TRBJ2-6 | . | TRBV4-1 | . | TGCGCCAGCAGCCAACTAGACATGATTCCCTCTGGGGCCAACGTCCTGACTTTC | CASSQLDMIPSGANVLTF
TRBJ1-2 | TRBD1 | TRBV18 | . | TGTGCCAGCTCACCGACGACAGGGGAAGTTAACTATGGCTACACCTTC | CASSPTTGEVNYGYTF
TRBJ1-4 | . | TRBV4-3 | . | TGCGCCAGCAGCCAAGATCATAGGGCGACCGAAAAACTGTTTTTT | CASSQDHRATEKLFF
TRBJ2-6 | . | TRBV27 | . | TGTGCCAGCAGTTTATTCCCGGGATCTGGGGCCAACGTCCTGACTTTC | CASSLFPGSGANVLTF
TRBJ2-3 | . | TRBV28 | . | TGTGCCAGCAGTGCGGGACACACTTCCACAGATACGCAGTATTTT | CASSAGHTSTDTQYF
TRBJ2-4 | TRBD2 | TRBV10-3 | . | TGTGCCATCAAAACAGCGGGGGAAAACATTCAGTACTTC | CAIKTAGENIQYF
TRBJ2-1 | . | TRBV11-1 | . | TGTGCCAGCAGCTATACCGGAAACAATGAGCAGTTCTTC | CASSYTGNNEQFF
TRBJ1-2 | TRBD1 | TRBV5-1 | . | TGCGCCAGCAGCTTGGCCTTTTCGGGACAGGGGGACGGTGGCTACACCTTC | CASSLAFSGQGDGGYTF
TRBJ1-3 | TRBD1 | TRBV29-1 | . | TGCAGCGTTGGGGAGGGGGCTCTACGTGGAAACACCATATATTTT | CSVGEGALRGNTIYF
TRBJ2-5 | TRBD2 | TRBV27 | . | TGTGCCAGCAGCAAAAGCGGGGGGAGATGGGAGACCCAGTACTTC | CASSKSGGRWETQYF
TRBJ1-1 | . | TRBV6-5 | . | TGTGCCAGACCCCCGGCCGCTGAAGCTTTCTTT | CARPPAAEAFF
TRBJ2-1 | . | TRBV7-2 | . | TGTGCCAGCAGCTTACCCCCTCACAATGAGCAGTTCTTC | CASSLPPHNEQFF
TRBJ2-1 | TRBD2 | TRBV7-3 | . | TGTGCCAGCAGCCCTTCGGGGGGGCAAGGTGAGCAGTTCTTC | CASSPSGGQGEQFF
TRBJ1-6 | TRBD1 | TRBV19 | once | TGTGCCAGTAGTACTAAGACAGGGGGAAATTCACCCCTCCACTTT | CASSTKTGGNSPLHF
TRBJ1-5 | . | TRBV11-2 | . | TGTGCCAGCAGCTTAGGGGCCCAACTCAATCAGCCCCAGCATTTT | CASSLGAQLNQPQHF
TRBJ1-5 | . | TRBV6-2/TRBV6-3 | . | TGTGCCAGCAGTTACGGGGATACTCAGCCCCAGCATTTT | CASSYGDTQPQHF
TRBJ2-5 | TRBD1 | TRBV3-1/TRBV3-2 | few | TGTGCCAGCAGCCGCCGGGACAGAAAAGAGACCCAGTACTTC | CASSRRDRKETQYF
TRBJ1-6 | . | TRBV28 | . | TGTGCCAGCAGTTTGGGCAGGGGAAGTTCACCCCTCCACTTT | CASSLGRGSSPLHF
TRBJ2-6 | . | TRBV7-3 | once | TGTGCCAGCAGCCCCGGTCCCTCGGCTGGGGCCAACGTCCTGACTTTC | CASSPGPSAGANVLTF
TRBJ2-4 | TRBD1 | TRBV6-2/TRBV6-3 | . | TGTGCCAGCAGTTACCGACAGGGAGTCAAAAACATTCAGTACTTC | CASSYRQGVKNIQYF
TRBJ1-2 | . | TRBV2 | . | TGTGCCAGCAGTGTCACAGGGACTAACTATGGCTACACCTTC | CASSVTGTNYGYTF
TRBJ2-5 | TRBD2 | TRBV19 | few | TGTGCCAGTAAGCCCGGGGGGTACCTTATAGAGGAGACCCAGTACTTC | CASKPGGYLIEETQYF